Presented here are 13 T cell receptor beta chains from one specimen sequenced in a study of kidney transplant recipient with SARS-CoV-2 infection. TCRdb reprocessed the reads via MiXCR and lists one record per CDR3 protein. The sample yields approximately 250,000 distinct CDR3 sequences, 29% seen once. The starting material was a blood sample, obtained at baseline and on day 111 from a kidney transplant recipient. All receptors come from a young adult male patient who had COVID-19 and was a kidney transplant recipient. A subset of T cells may come from the graft donor.

This clonotype has ten or more counts. The V call is TRBV18, the J call TRBJ2-7; a possible D gene is TRBD1 (5 bases). CDR3 length: 14 amino acids. The V and J ends lost 3 bases and 0 bases respectively, with 9 bases between them. Germline CDR1 and CDR2: KGHSH and LQKENI. CDR3 loop: CASSPDKNSYEQYF. Here the CDR3 DNA reads TGTGCCAGCTCACCGGACAAGAACTCCTACGAGCAGTACTTC.

The CDR3 coding sequence is TGTGCCAGCACCCCGGGGGGATTAGCCTACGAGCAGTACTTC. This sequence encodes CASTPGGLAYEQYF. The chain recombines TRBV28 with TRBJ2-7, with 7 bases matching TRBD2. This CDR3 spans 14 amino acids. Unmatched junction bases numbered 8, after V lost 7 bases and J lost 2 bases. The V gene's germline CDR1 is MDHEN and CDR2 SYDVKM.

This clonotype was seen at least ten times. The DNA for the CDR3 is TGTGCCAGCTCACCAAACACCCCCACGGGGCCCTACGAGCAGTACTTC. Its translation is CASSPNTPTGPYEQYF. The chain couples TRBV18 to TRBJ2-7; D tentatively reads TRBD1 or TRBD2 (5 bases each). V was clipped by 2 bases and J by 2 bases, with 16 bases between them. The CDR3 has 16 amino acids. Germline V CDR1 and CDR2: KGHSH, LQKENI. Variable domain in full (rest from reference TRBV18 and TRBJ2-7): NAGVMQNPRHLVRRRGQEARLRCSPMKGHSHVYWYRQLPEEGLKFMVYLQKENIIDESGMPKERFSAEFPKEGPSILRIQQVVRGDSAAYFCASSPNTPTGPYEQYFGPGTRLTVT.

This clonotype has a count of ten or more. V and J are TRBV5-1 and TRBJ1-2; no clear D gene. Per the germline V gene, CDR1 is SGHRS and CDR2 is YFSETQ. Trimming pared 0 bases from V and 4 bases from J, leaving 7 bases between. This CDR3 is built from 13 residues. As DNA, the CDR3 is TGCGCCAGCAGCTTGGACAGTTTCTATGGCTACACCTTC. Residues: CASSLDSFYGYTF.

Points on this clonotype: A much more abundant neighbour one base away suggests this may be a read error. This sequence joins TRBV5-8 and TRBJ2-7, with 7 bases identical to TRBD1. Germline CDR1 is SGHTS and CDR2 is YDEGEE. This CDR3 spans 13 amino acids. CDR3 sequence (DNA): TGTGCCAACAGCTTGACAGGGTCTAGCGAGCAGTACTTC. Amino acid sequence: CANSLTGSSEQYF.

A note on this clonotype: A much more abundant neighbour one base away suggests this may be a read error. The rearrangement uses TRBV19 and TRBJ2-2, with D possibly being TRBD2 (6 bases). CDR1 and CDR2 (germline): LNHDA, SQIVND (reference sequence). This CDR3 spans 13 amino acids. The CDR3 nucleotides read TGTGCCAGTAGTATACTGGGCACCGGGGGGCTGTTTTTT. Its translation is CASSILGTGGLFF.

With regard to this clonotype: This may come from a read error, since a much larger clone is one base off. V is TRBV28 and J is TRBJ2-1; a weak D match, TRBD1 (6 bases). The CDR3 runs to 17 residues. The germline V and J ends were trimmed by 1 base and 2 bases, with 15 bases remaining between them. Per germline, CDR1 MDHEN and CDR2 SYDVKM. The CDR3 region is CASSLSGQQGPYNEQFF. Written as DNA, the CDR3 is TGTGCCAGCAGTTTATCAGGGCAACAGGGTCCCTACAATGAGCAGTTCTTC.

Concerning this clonotype itself: Given a much more abundant clone one base away, this may be a read error. V gene TRBV12-5 combines with J gene TRBJ1-2, with a weak D call TRBD1 (5 bases). The CDR3 has 17 amino acids. Germline loops: CDR1 LGHNT, CDR2 FRNRAP. Trimming took off 5 bases at V and 4 bases at J, with 23 bases between the two ends. The CDR3 nucleotides are TGTGCTAGTGGTCATGACTTTTTGCAGGGAAGGACCTATGGCTACACCTTC. It yields the protein CASGHDFLQGRTYGYTF.

This clonotype came up many times. V and J are TRBV28 and TRBJ1-2; D not certain. V was cut by 3 bases and J by 1 base, with 12 bases left in between. This CDR3 region has 15 residues. The germline V gene encodes CDR1 MDHEN and CDR2 SYDVKM. The CDR3, as DNA: TGTGCCAGCAGTTTCGGTGGAGGTAATAACTATGGCTACACCTTC. The encoded protein is CASSFGGGNNYGYTF.

This clonotype was recorded many times. The V call is TRBV12-3 or TRBV12-4, the J call TRBJ2-5; D is undetermined. This CDR3 has 14 residues. Trimming left V 6 bases short and J 5 bases short, with 16 bases between. The CDR3: CASSPYASVETQYF. The CDR3 coding sequence is TGTGCCAGCAGCCCGTACGCGTCAGTGGAGACCCAGTACTTC.

The CDR3 DNA follows: TGTGCCAGCAGCGGGCGGTCTCCCATTTGGAAGACCTATGGCTACACCTTC. It yields the protein CASSGRSPIWKTYGYTF. This chain connects TRBV3-1 to TRBJ1-2; D gene uncertain. The length of the CDR3 is 17 residues. Trimming removed 5 bases from V and 4 bases from J, with 23 bases in between. The germline gives CDR1 LGHDT, CDR2 YNNKEL (reference sequence).

Ten or more counts support this clonotype. V is TRBV27 and J is TRBJ2-7, with a weak D call TRBD1 (7 bases). CDR1 and CDR2 (germline): MNHEY, SMNVEV (reference sequence). The CDR3 consists of 15 residues. Trimming removed 3 bases from V and 4 bases from J, with 16 bases in between. The CDR3 spells CASSFLPGGGYEQYF. CDR3 sequence (DNA): TGTGCCAGCAGTTTTTTACCAGGGGGAGGTTACGAGCAGTACTTC.

About this clonotype: This sequence may be a read error, since a much larger clone differs from it by one base. This chain joins TRBV12-3 or TRBV12-4 and TRBJ2-5; 8 nucleotides line up with TRBD1. V shed 3 bases and J 1 base; nucleotides not matched to a gene: 10. This CDR3 contains 17 residues. CDR3 nucleotides: TGTGCCAGCAGTTTCGAGATTCCTGGACAGGGCCAAGAGACCCAGTACTTC. This translates into CASSFEIPGQGQETQYF.